This T cell receptor beta chain was observed in a study of CD8 T cells in Susac syndrome. Reverse transcription of about 0.5 to 1 ug RNA used random hexamers. Across 54 Vbeta and 13 Jbeta, TCR beta CDR3 was amplified with immunoSEQ multiplex PCR. TCRdb reprocessed the immunoSEQ multiplex PCR reads via MiXCR and lists one record per CDR3 protein. The profile shows some 110,000 distinct CDR3 sequences, more than 85% of them singletons. V lost 0 bases to trimming and J lost 1 base, with 5 bases between them. The CDR3 sequence is 13 residues long. Germline CDR1 and CDR2: SGHNT and YYREEE (reference sequence). The multiple sclerosis controls, all treatment-naive patients, had relapsing-remitting disease that was stable or active. This clonotype was counted a few times. The antigen is undetermined. Study results and caveats: Individuals included in the TCR sequencing and HLA analysis were acknowledged by the study to be relatively few in number.

The V call is TRBV5-4, the J call TRBJ2-7, with unresolved D. This TCR was recovered from a human donor with multiple sclerosis. Sequencing input: CD8+ T cells from PBMCs. The CDR3 nucleotides read TGTGCCAGCAGCTTGGACTTGTCCTACGAGCAGTACTTC. Encoded protein: CASSLDLSYEQYF.